The 6 T cell receptor beta chains below all came from one sample that was sequenced in a study of T-cell reconstitution after alpha-beta-depleted transplantation in children. A library of TCRbeta sequences, prepared with unique molecular identifiers, was generated. TCRdb re-called the PCR reads through MiXCR, storing one row per CDR3 protein. The table has about a million distinct CDR3 sequences, around 30% seen once. Sequenced material: PBMCs, mostly from graft donor cells, taken 360 days after TCRalphabeta/CD19-depleted stem cell transplant. The receptors come from a boy under two years old who had a stem cell transplant for SCID, so the T cells may come from the graft donor.

The V gene is TRBV5-1, the J gene TRBJ1-2; D call uncertain. This CDR3 is 16 amino acids long. Trimming removed 0 bases at V and 4 bases at J, with 16 bases between. Germline-derived CDR1 and CDR2 are SGHRS and YFSETQ. CDR3 residues: CASSLALGSSGYGYTF. DNA of the CDR3: TGCGCCAGCAGCTTGGCCTTGGGGTCGTCGGGCTATGGCTACACCTTC.

This clonotype has more than one count but fewer than ten. The CDR3 region is CASSFPGFSYEQYF. As DNA, the CDR3 is TGTGCCAGCAGTTTCCCAGGGTTCTCCTACGAGCAGTACTTC. This chain joins TRBV28 and TRBJ2-7; tentatively, D is TRBD1 (5 bases). The CDR3 is 14 amino acids. The germline V and J ends were trimmed by 3 bases and 0 bases, with 9 bases remaining between them. CDR1 MDHEN and CDR2 SYDVKM come from the germline V gene.

This clonotype was recorded a few times. The chain combines TRBV5-1 with TRBJ2-5; no definite D call. The CDR3 covers 14 residues. From germline, CDR1 is SGHRS and CDR2 YFSETQ. The V and J ends lost 1 base and 0 bases respectively, with 7 bases between them. CDR3 bases: TGCGCCAGCAGCTTGTGGGCCGACCAAGAGACCCAGTACTTC. Its protein product is CASSLWADQETQYF.

The chain employs TRBV29-1 and TRBJ2-3; 9 bases are a match to TRBD1. V shed 7 bases, J shed 4 bases, and the junction held 6 bases outside the gene matches. This CDR3 contains 13 residues. In germline, CDR1 is SQVTM, CDR2 ANQGSEA. The CDR3 DNA reads TGCAGCGCCAGGACAGGGGTCCCAGATACGCAGTATTTT. Residues: CSARTGVPDTQYF.

This clonotype was counted once. V and J are TRBV5-1 and TRBJ2-3, with a weak D call TRBD2 (6 bases). V was pared by 0 bases and J by 2 bases, with 13 bases between. Germline V gene sequence: CDR1 SGHRS, CDR2 YFSETQ. The CDR3 loop spans 16 amino acids. CDR3 loop: CASSLAASVNTDTQYF. CDR3 bases: TGCGCCAGCAGCTTGGCAGCTAGCGTGAACACAGATACGCAGTATTTT.

V and J are TRBV4-3 and TRBJ1-6; D gene uncertain. This CDR3 is 15 amino acids long. With 7 bases removed from V and 7 bases from J, the gap between germline ends came to 17 bases. Germline-derived CDR1 and CDR2 are LGHNA and YSLEER. This chain's CDR3 is CASTAASLGNSPLHF. CDR3 sequence (DNA): TGCGCCAGCACGGCCGCCTCATTGGGGAATTCACCCCTCCACTTT.